These 20 T cell receptor beta chains share one sample of origin, sequenced in a study of cytotoxic CD8 clonotypes in ibrutinib-treated CLL. Assay used: immunoSEQ multiplex PCR; TCRdb lists only in-frame clones, some missing. The data hold 300,000 to 350,000 clones, with roughly 80% observed a single time. The source was PBMCs, collected before ibrutinib treatment. The source is a human donor with chronic lymphocytic leukemia.

V is TRBV9 and J is TRBJ1-2; D uncertain. Trimming left V 4 bases short and J 7 bases short, with 14 bases between. In germline, CDR1 is SGDLS, CDR2 YYNGEE. CDR3 length equals 13 residues. CDR3 nucleotide sequence: TGTGCCAGCAGCTATTTGAGCAGATCTGGCTACACCTTC. Translation gives CASSYLSRSGYTF.

The genes are TRBV2 and TRBJ1-4, with TRBD1 as a possible D gene (5 bases). The CDR3 has 13 amino acids. The V end was cut by 6 bases, the J end by 7 bases, with 12 bases between. Germline values: CDR1 SNHLY, CDR2 FYNNEI. In nucleotides, the CDR3 is TGTGCCAGCAGAGAGACAGTCGTTGAAAAACTGTTTTTT. This translates into CASRETVVEKLFF.

The chain employs TRBV7-6 and TRBJ2-7, with 8 bases matching TRBD2. This CDR3 spans 14 amino acids. Germline CDR1 and CDR2: SGHVS and FNYEAQ. V lost 4 bases to trimming and J lost 0 bases; unmatched junction nucleotides: 2. The CDR3 loop reads CASSSRGASYEQYF. As DNA, the CDR3 is TGTGCCAGCAGCTCGCGGGGGGCCTCCTACGAGCAGTACTTC.

This clone has a single count. The J gene is TRBJ2-7, the V gene TRBV14, with D possibly TRBD2 on 6 matching bases. Trimming cost V 4 bases and J 0 bases, with 19 bases left between them. CDR1 is SGHDN, CDR2 FVKESK, per germline. There are 17 residues in the CDR3. CDR3 in amino acids: CASSPPRGGLNSYEQYF. The DNA for the CDR3 is TGTGCCAGCAGCCCCCCTCGGGGCGGACTAAACTCCTACGAGCAGTACTTC.

The CDR3 spells CASSVAGLAGVGRMNEQFF. In DNA, the CDR3 is TGTGCCAGCAGCGTAGCCGGACTAGCGGGAGTGGGAAGGATGAATGAGCAGTTCTTC. The rearrangement links TRBV9 to TRBJ2-1, with 13 nucleotides matching TRBD2. CDR1 SGDLS and CDR2 YYNGEE come from the germline V gene. Trimming at V came to 0 bases and at J to 7 bases, leaving 13 bases not matched to a gene. The CDR3 extends over 19 amino acids.

This sequence joins TRBV28 and TRBJ1-2; 7 positions match TRBD1. The germline V gene has CDR1 MDHEN and CDR2 SYDVKM. Trimming took 5 bases from V and 6 from J; bases not matched to a gene: 6. This CDR3 has 13 amino acids. CDR3 protein: CASSLNRGDGYTF. For the CDR3, the DNA is TGTGCCAGCAGTCTAAACAGGGGCGATGGCTACACCTTC.

Only one count was recorded for this clone. The chain employs TRBV28 and TRBJ2-7; TRBD2 matches 15 bases. Looked up from germline, CDR1 is MDHEN and CDR2 is SYDVKM. Trimming removed 1 base from V and 0 bases from J; junction bases left unmatched: 10. CDR3 length equals 20 residues. CDR3 amino acids: CASSLSFFGLAGGPSYEQYF. The CDR3 DNA is TGTGCCAGCAGTTTATCTTTTTTTGGACTAGCGGGAGGGCCCTCCTACGAGCAGTACTTC.

Only a few counts were recorded for this clone. The rearrangement uses TRBV7-3 and TRBJ2-2; D is unresolved. V lost 5 bases to trimming and J lost 3 bases, with 10 bases between them. Germline CDR1 reads SGHTA; CDR2 reads FQGTGA. The length of the CDR3 is 14 residues. The CDR3 nucleotides read TGTGCCAGCAGCGGCCAGCAGTACACCGGGGAGCTGTTTTTT. Translating it yields CASSGQQYTGELFF. The full variable domain, its missing parts supplied by reference TRBV7-3 and TRBJ2-2, is GAGVSQTPSNKVTEKGKYVELRCDPISGHTALYWYRQSLGQGPEFLIYFQGTGAADDSGLPNDRFFAVRPEGSVSTLKIQRTERGDSAVYLCASSGQQYTGELFFGEGSRLTVL.

The rearrangement links TRBV28 to TRBJ2-7; a weak D match, TRBD2 (6 bases). CDR1 and CDR2 (germline): MDHEN, SYDVKM. The CDR3 loop spans 14 amino acids. V dropped 2 bases and J dropped 3 bases, with 11 bases sitting between them. This CDR3 is CASSLGGIHYEQYF. CDR3 DNA sequence: TGTGCCAGCAGTTTAGGGGGGATTCACTACGAGCAGTACTTC.

V usage is TRBV10-3 and J usage is TRBJ2-1; D gene uncertain. Trimming removed 0 bases from V and 8 bases from J, with 11 bases in between. The CDR3 is 14 residues long. The germline V gene has CDR1 ENHRY and CDR2 SYGVKD. CDR3 region: CAISESTGTDEQFF. In nucleotides, the CDR3 is TGTGCCATCAGTGAGTCGACGGGTACCGATGAGCAGTTCTTC.

This rearrangement joins TRBV4-2 to TRBJ1-5; 7 bases align to TRBD1. V dropped 4 bases and J dropped 4; count of bases not matched to a gene: 4. The CDR3 is 14 residues long. CDR1 LGHNA and CDR2 YNFKEQ come from the germline V gene. CDR3 loop: CASSLRQGNQPQHF. In DNA form, the CDR3 reads TGTGCCAGCAGCCTACGACAGGGAAATCAGCCCCAGCATTTT.

As for this clone: The junction shows a germline mismatch at one end, possibly a read error. V is TRBV25-1 and J is TRBJ2-4, with D perhaps matching TRBD1 (6 bases). The CDR3 length is 15 residues. The germline V gene encodes CDR1 MGHDK and CDR2 SYGVNS. CDR3 nucleotide sequence: TGTGCCAGCAGTGAATACCTGGGGGCCATAAACATTCAGTACTTC. Its protein product is CASSEYLGAINIQYF.

This clone was recorded once. The V gene is TRBV7-9, the J gene TRBJ2-7; D unclear. Germline V gene lookup returns CDR1 SEHNR and CDR2 FQNEAQ (reference sequence). With 5 bases removed from V and 6 bases from J, the gap between germline ends came to 11 bases. This CDR3 is 12 amino acids long. For the CDR3, the DNA is TGTGCCAGCAGCAACTGGGCTGGCGAGCAGTACTTC. Translation gives CASSNWAGEQYF.

V is TRBV18 and J is TRBJ2-7; 8 bases match TRBD1. Germline V gene sequence: CDR1 KGHSH, CDR2 LQKENI. The CDR3 totals 15 residues. After removal of 0 bases from V and 2 bases from J, the junction contained 3 bases not matched to a gene. The CDR3 DNA is TGTGCCAGCTCACCACCGGACAGGGACCCCTACGAGCAGTACTTC. As protein: CASSPPDRDPYEQYF.

J is TRBJ2-7 and V is TRBV10-3; TRBD2 matches 13 bases. There are 17 residues in the CDR3. V shed 3 bases and J 2 bases; nucleotides not matched to a gene: 7. CDR1 and CDR2 (germline): ENHRY, SYGVKD. CDR3 residues: CAISDQTTSGRAYEQYF. DNA for the CDR3: TGTGCCATCAGTGACCAAACAACTAGCGGGAGGGCCTACGAGCAGTACTTC.

The genes are TRBV19 and TRBJ1-4; D remains unclear. Per the germline V gene, CDR1 is LNHDA and CDR2 is SQIVND (reference sequence). The length of the CDR3 is 21 residues. With 5 bases removed from V and 8 bases from J, the gap between germline ends came to 36 bases. This CDR3 is CASSGGRGMGEDWAWAEKLFF. CDR3 coding DNA: TGTGCCAGTAGTGGAGGACGCGGCATGGGAGAGGATTGGGCCTGGGCCGAAAAACTGTTTTTT.

V usage is TRBV7-2 and J usage is TRBJ2-7; the match to TRBD2 covers 11 bases. The CDR3 is made up of 15 amino acids. In germline, CDR1 is SGHTA, CDR2 FQGNSA. Trimming cost V 2 bases and J 5 bases; bases outside gene matches: 5. Written as DNA, the CDR3 is TGTGCCAGCAGCTTAAATAGCGGGAGGGCCCACGAGCAGTACTTC. Translated, it gives CASSLNSGRAHEQYF.

Here the CDR3 reads CASLTTGGAREQFF. Here the CDR3 DNA reads TGCGCCAGCCTGACTACAGGGGGGGCACGGGAGCAGTTCTTC. This rearrangement joins TRBV5-1 to TRBJ2-1; D may be TRBD1 (8 bases). Trimming cost V 7 bases and J 10 bases, with 21 bases left between them. This CDR3 spans 14 amino acids. Germline loops: CDR1 SGHRS, CDR2 YFSETQ. The whole variable domain, filled in from reference TRBV5-1 and TRBJ2-1, reads KAGVTQTPRYLIKTRGQQVTLSCSPISGHRSVSWYQQTPGQGLQFLFEYFSETQRNKGNFPGRFSGRQFSNSRSEMNVSTLELGDSALYLCASLTTGGAREQFFGPGTRLTVL.

V gene TRBV12-5 combines with J gene TRBJ2-5, with D possibly TRBD2 on 5 matching bases. Trimming removed 5 bases at V and 3 bases at J, with 10 bases between. CDR3 size: 13 residues. In germline, CDR1 is LGHNT, CDR2 FRNRAP. The CDR3 sequence is CASGASGEETQYF. The CDR3 DNA reads as TGTGCTAGTGGTGCCTCCGGGGAAGAGACCCAGTACTTC.

This clone occurred a few times. The rearrangement links TRBV25-1 to TRBJ2-7; D is undetermined. The germline V and J ends were trimmed by 10 bases and 4 bases, with 26 bases remaining between them. This CDR3 is built from 16 residues. Looked up from germline, CDR1 is MGHDK and CDR2 is SYGVNS. DNA for the CDR3: TGTGCCACGATGTCCAGCTGGAGCTGGTTGGGGTACGAGCAGTACTTC. Protein: CATMSSWSWLGYEQYF.